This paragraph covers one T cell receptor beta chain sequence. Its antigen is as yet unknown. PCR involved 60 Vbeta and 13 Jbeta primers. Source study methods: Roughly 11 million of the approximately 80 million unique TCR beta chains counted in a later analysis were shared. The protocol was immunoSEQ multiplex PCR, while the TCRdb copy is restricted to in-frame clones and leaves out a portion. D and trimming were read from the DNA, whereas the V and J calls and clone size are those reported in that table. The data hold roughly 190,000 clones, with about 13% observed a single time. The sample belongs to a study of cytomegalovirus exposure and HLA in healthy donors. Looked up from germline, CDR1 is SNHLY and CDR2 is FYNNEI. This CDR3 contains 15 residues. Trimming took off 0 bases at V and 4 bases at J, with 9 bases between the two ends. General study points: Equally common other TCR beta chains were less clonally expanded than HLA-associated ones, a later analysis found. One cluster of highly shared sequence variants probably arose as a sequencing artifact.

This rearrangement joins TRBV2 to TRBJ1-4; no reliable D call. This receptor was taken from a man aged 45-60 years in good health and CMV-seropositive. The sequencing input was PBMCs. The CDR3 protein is CASSEARFNNEKLFF. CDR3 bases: TGTGCCAGCAGTGAAGCCCGGTTCAATAATGAAAAACTGTTTTTT.